The 18 T cell receptor beta chains in this list originate from one sample, sequenced in a study of T cell changes during pregnancy in multiple sclerosis. Method: immunoSEQ multiplex PCR; TCRdb's copy keeps in-frame clones and lacks some. The data hold about 110,000 clones, with approximately 90% observed a single time. Here the sequenced sample was peripheral blood, taken in the third trimester of pregnancy. The receptors stem from a female donor with multiple sclerosis, enrolled in a pregnancy study.

The genes are TRBV29-1 and TRBJ2-7; 9 positions agree with TRBD2. Germline trimming cut 6 bases from V and 2 bases from J; bases unmatched to any gene: 5. CDR3 size: 13 residues. CDR1 is SQVTM, CDR2 ANQGSEA, per germline. As DNA, the CDR3 is TGCAGCGTCAGAGCTAGCGGGACCTACGAGCAGTACTTC. It specifies CSVRASGTYEQYF.

The chain is built from TRBV27 and TRBJ2-5; 8 nucleotides match TRBD1. Losses at the gene ends were 6 bases for V and 4 bases for J; bases not matched to a gene: 13. This CDR3 has 16 amino acids. Germline loops: CDR1 MNHEY, CDR2 SMNVEV (reference sequence). CDR3 nucleotides: TGTGCCAGCAGGCCCGCTTTCAGGGGGCGGGCAGAGACCCAGTACTTC. Its protein is CASRPAFRGRAETQYF.

CDR3 residues: CASSQDEVPRGNSPLHF. The CDR3, as DNA: TGCGCCAGCAGCCAAGACGAGGTCCCGCGGGGTAATTCACCCCTCCACTTT. This chain uses TRBV4-1 with TRBJ1-6; D not certain. Trimming left V 0 bases short and J 6 bases short, with 15 bases between. CDR3 length: 17 amino acids. Germline lookup yields CDR1 MGHRA and CDR2 YSYEKL.

In its sample, this clone was seen once. The V gene is TRBV6-1, the J gene TRBJ1-2, with 7 bases fitting TRBD1. The CDR3 contains 14 residues. Trimming cost V 10 bases and J 4 bases; bases outside gene matches: 12. In germline, CDR1 is MNHNS, CDR2 SASEGT. The CDR3 nucleotides are TGTGCCATCGGGACAGCCAAAATCACCTATGGCTACACCTTC. Translating it yields CAIGTAKITYGYTF.

The chain combines TRBV5-1 with TRBJ1-1, with D perhaps matching TRBD1 (6 bases). V was clipped by 4 bases and J by 1 base, with 11 bases between them. This CDR3 is 14 amino acids long. CDR1 is SGHRS and CDR2 is YFSETQ in the germline V gene. In DNA, the CDR3 is TGCGCCAGCAGCCGGACAGCTGAGAACACTGAAGCTTTCTTT. This translates into CASSRTAENTEAFF.

The chain uses TRBV5-1 and TRBJ2-3; TRBD1 matches 8 bases. In germline, CDR1 is SGHRS, CDR2 YFSETQ. Unmatched junction bases numbered 11, after V lost 2 bases and J lost 6 bases. The CDR3 is made up of 16 amino acids. CDR3 sequence: CASSFRDRKVGDTQYF. Here the CDR3 DNA reads TGCGCCAGCAGCTTCCGGGACAGGAAGGTAGGGGATACGCAGTATTTT.

The rearrangement uses TRBV6-5 and TRBJ1-1; no clear D. Germline-derived CDR1 and CDR2 are MNHEY and SVGAGI. The CDR3 loop spans 14 amino acids. V gave up 6 bases and J gave up 4 bases, with 15 bases separating them. Written as DNA, the CDR3 is TGTGCCAGCAGCACGGACGGCGGGGTCACTGAAGCTTTCTTT. Its protein is CASSTDGGVTEAFF.

The chain is built from TRBV6-1 and TRBJ1-5, with D possibly matching TRBD1 (5 bases). This CDR3 has 14 residues. V gave up 10 bases and J gave up 0 bases, with 13 bases separating them. Germline V gene lookup returns CDR1 MNHNS and CDR2 SASEGT. CDR3 DNA sequence: TGTGCCACACTGGACAAATATAGCAATCAGCCCCAGCATTTT. Translating it yields CATLDKYSNQPQHF.

This chain uses TRBV27 with TRBJ2-1; 7 nucleotides line up with TRBD2. This CDR3 is built from 20 residues. The V gene's germline CDR1 is MNHEY and CDR2 SMNVEV (reference sequence). Trimming removed 2 bases from V and 10 bases from J; junction bases left unmatched: 26. CDR3 amino acids: CASSLGMGREKTPRRLEQFF. CDR3 sequence (DNA): TGTGCCAGCAGTTTAGGGATGGGGCGGGAGAAAACCCCCCGCCGGTTAGAGCAGTTCTTC.

The chain uses TRBV6-1 and TRBJ1-1, with 7 bases that match TRBD1. J lost 10 bases, V lost 5 bases, and 13 bases had no gene match. The CDR3 spans 14 residues. The germline gives CDR1 MNHNS, CDR2 SASEGT. The chain's CDR3 is CASSLETGWNRAFF. As DNA, the CDR3 is TGTGCCAGCAGTCTCGAGACAGGGTGGAATAGAGCTTTCTTT.

The chain carries TRBV19 and TRBJ2-3; no clear D gene. CDR1 and CDR2 from the germline V gene are LNHDA and SQIVND (reference sequence). The CDR3 extends over 14 amino acids. The germline V and J ends were trimmed by 3 bases and 0 bases, with 7 bases remaining between them. The CDR3 spells CASSITRSTDTQYF. Written as DNA, the CDR3 is TGTGCCAGTAGTATCACTCGCAGCACAGATACGCAGTATTTT. Full variable domain (outside the CDR3, taken from reference TRBV19 and TRBJ2-3): DGGITQSPKYLFRKEGQNVTLSCEQNLNHDAMYWYRQDPGQGLRLIYYSQIVNDFQKGDIAEGYSVSREKKESFPLTVTSAQKNPTAFYLCASSITRSTDTQYFGPGTRLTVL.

The V gene is TRBV7-2, the J gene TRBJ1-3; D may be TRBD1 (5 bases). V was pared by 5 bases and J by 4 bases, with 15 bases between. The CDR3 consists of 15 residues. Germline CDR1 and CDR2: SGHTA and FQGNSA. Here the CDR3 DNA reads TGTGCCAGCAGCCTCGGCGGGGGGTTAGGAAACACCATATATTTT. Its translation is CASSLGGGLGNTIYF.

This chain joins TRBV4-1 and TRBJ2-3; D possibly corresponds to TRBD1 (5 bases). Germline assignment: CDR1 MGHRA and CDR2 YSYEKL. The germline V and J ends were trimmed by 0 bases and 2 bases, with 12 bases remaining between them. CDR3 size: 16 residues. The CDR3 nucleotides read TGCGCCAGCAGCCAAGATCCAGGACATATCACAGATACGCAGTATTTT. Translating gives CASSQDPGHITDTQYF.

The chain recombines TRBV29-1 with TRBJ2-2, with D perhaps TRBD1 (6 bases). In germline, CDR1 is SQVTM, CDR2 ANQGSEA. This CDR3 contains 11 residues. V dropped 6 bases and J dropped 5 bases, with 7 bases sitting between them. CDR3 sequence reads: CSVTGTGELFF. Here the CDR3 DNA reads TGCAGCGTCACAGGGACCGGGGAGCTGTTTTTT.

This clone occurred once. This chain joins TRBV5-1 and TRBJ2-1; 9 nucleotides match TRBD2. This CDR3 has 15 amino acids. V was clipped by 9 bases and J by 5 bases; unmatched bases: 12. The germline V gene has CDR1 SGHRS and CDR2 YFSETQ. The CDR3 here is CATRGTSSFHNEQFF. The CDR3, as DNA: TGCGCCACGCGGGGGACTAGCTCTTTCCACAATGAGCAGTTCTTC.

The chain joins TRBV9 to TRBJ1-2; D gene unclear. Germline V lookup: CDR1 SGDLS, CDR2 YYNGEE. The CDR3 is 13 residues long. The V and J ends lost 3 bases and 8 bases respectively, with 14 bases between them. CDR3 region: CASSDLRARGYTF. The CDR3 nucleotides read TGTGCCAGCAGCGACCTGAGGGCCAGGGGCTACACCTTC.

V and J are TRBV6-5 and TRBJ2-1; the match to TRBD2 covers 8 bases. This CDR3 comprises 15 residues. Germline V gene sequence: CDR1 MNHEY, CDR2 SVGAGI. The V and J ends lost 6 bases and 4 bases, in that order; junction bases with no gene match: 8. The CDR3 is CASSSGRGLYNEQFF. The CDR3, as DNA: TGTGCCAGCAGCAGCGGGAGAGGCCTATACAATGAGCAGTTCTTC.

This chain connects TRBV27 to TRBJ1-5, with a possible D match to TRBD1 (6 bases). Trimming removed 6 bases at V and 6 bases at J, with 15 bases between. The V gene's germline CDR1 is MNHEY and CDR2 SMNVEV (reference sequence). This CDR3 comprises 14 residues. CDR3 amino acids: CASRTRGEGQPQHF. CDR3 DNA sequence: TGTGCCAGCAGAACCAGGGGTGAAGGTCAGCCCCAGCATTTT.